Presented here are 27 T cell receptor beta chains from one specimen sequenced in a study of T cell repertoires in cytomegalovirus infection. TCRdb redid the calling of the reads with MiXCR, one entry per CDR3 protein. The sample includes nearly 700,000 distinct CDR3 sequences, roughly a third of them seen just once. These TCRs' antigens remain unknown. The input for sequencing was cultured PBMCs, taken from culture after CMV antigen stimulation. These receptor sequences come from a human donor in good health (CMV status not recorded). Some clones in this sample may be carry-over from other donors' samples.

The chain carries TRBV7-8 and TRBJ2-1; the match to TRBD2 covers 9 bases. From germline, CDR1 is SGHVS and CDR2 FQNEAQ. The CDR3 loop spans 16 amino acids. V was pared by 5 bases and J by 7 bases, with 12 bases of the junction left unmatched. The CDR3 sequence: CASSHVGRGGPNEQFF. In DNA form, the CDR3 reads TGTGCCAGCAGCCACGTAGGGCGGGGGGGCCCAAATGAGCAGTTCTTC.

This clonotype was seen just once. This chain joins TRBV5-1 and TRBJ1-2, with D maybe TRBD1 (5 bases). Germline CDR1 SGHRS, CDR2 YFSETQ. The V gene lost 7 bases and the J gene lost 2 bases, with 9 bases spanning the gap. The CDR3 consists of 12 residues. The CDR3 here is CASVGRNYGYTF. DNA for the CDR3: TGCGCCAGCGTGGGACGGAACTATGGCTACACCTTC.

This clonotype has ten or more counts. V is TRBV7-2 and J is TRBJ2-3; no reliable D call. Germline-derived CDR1 and CDR2 are SGHTA and FQGNSA. CDR3 size: 13 residues. V lost 5 bases and J lost 6, with 12 bases in between. The CDR3 protein is CASSRNSYDTQYF. In nucleotides, the CDR3 is TGTGCCAGCAGCCGCAATTCGTACGATACGCAGTATTTT. Using reference TRBV7-2 and TRBJ2-3 for the parts outside the CDR3, the full variable domain is GAGVSQSPSNKVTEKGKDVELRCDPISGHTALYWYRQSLGQGLEFLIYFQGNSAPDKSGLPSDRFSAERTGGSVSTLTIQRTQQEDSAVYLCASSRNSYDTQYFGPGTRLTVL.

This clonotype was recorded many times. The chain links TRBV7-2 to TRBJ2-3; 9 bases line up with TRBD2. Looked up from germline, CDR1 is SGHTA and CDR2 is FQGNSA. The CDR3 is 16 amino acids. V lost 2 bases to trimming and J lost 2 bases; unmatched junction nucleotides: 5. Here the CDR3 reads CASSLRLAGPTDTQYF. The CDR3 DNA is TGTGCCAGCAGCTTACGGCTAGCGGGACCCACAGATACGCAGTATTTT.

The chain has TRBV6-6 and TRBJ2-2, with D perhaps given as TRBD1 or TRBD2 (6 bases each). The CDR3 is 14 amino acids. With 11 bases removed from V and 7 bases from J, the gap between germline ends came to 20 bases. The germline V gene has CDR1 MNHNY and CDR2 SVGAGI (reference sequence). CDR3 region: CAGSLGGRIGELFF. The DNA of the CDR3 is TGTGCCGGGTCTCTTGGGGGGCGGATCGGGGAGCTGTTTTTT.

The rearrangement links TRBV7-2 to TRBJ1-6; D is unresolved. This CDR3 contains 15 residues. Germline CDR1 is SGHTA and CDR2 is FQGNSA. V was shortened by 0 bases and J by 7 bases, with 10 bases between the two germline ends. The CDR3 nucleotides are TGTGCCAGCAGCTTAGCGTTGTCCGCAAATTCACCCCTCCACTTT. This codes for CASSLALSANSPLHF.

The chain uses TRBV10-3 and TRBJ1-5; D gene unclear. The CDR3 sequence is 13 residues long. Germline CDR1 reads ENHRY; CDR2 reads SYGVKD. Trimming took 0 bases from V and 5 from J, leaving 5 bases between them. The CDR3 nucleotides read TGTGCCATCAGTGAGTCGGCAGATCAGCCCCAGCATTTT. This gives the protein CAISESADQPQHF.

This clonotype has more than one count but fewer than ten. V gene TRBV4-1 combines with J gene TRBJ2-4; tentative D call: TRBD2 (6 bases). Germline loops: CDR1 MGHRA, CDR2 YSYEKL. V lost 4 bases to trimming and J lost 1 base, with 14 bases between them. The CDR3 extends over 16 amino acids. CDR3 region: CASSPRGLGAKNIQYF. Here the CDR3 DNA reads TGCGCCAGCAGCCCGCGGGGCCTGGGGGCCAAAAACATTCAGTACTTC.

This sequence joins TRBV4-1 and TRBJ1-6; D is possibly TRBD1 (5 bases). Trimming pared 2 bases from V and 10 bases from J, leaving 18 bases between. The CDR3 runs 16 residues. Germline CDR1 reads MGHRA; CDR2 reads YSYEKL. CDR3 amino acids: CASSQNYVQGRSPLHF. The CDR3 DNA follows: TGCGCCAGCAGCCAAAACTACGTCCAGGGAAGGTCACCCCTCCACTTT.

The chain's CDR3 is CASSPNRVDEQFF. CDR3 DNA sequence: TGTGCCAGCTCACCAAACAGGGTTGATGAGCAGTTCTTC. The rearrangement uses TRBV18 and TRBJ2-1, with D possibly being TRBD1 (6 bases). Germline CDR1 and CDR2: KGHSH and LQKENI. V shed 2 bases and J shed 8 bases, with 10 bases lying between them. The CDR3 covers 13 residues.

This clonotype was counted only a few times. This sequence joins TRBV7-6 and TRBJ1-3; 10 bases line up with TRBD1. Germline lookup yields CDR1 SGHVS and CDR2 FNYEAQ. After removal of 5 bases from V and 4 bases from J, the junction contained 8 bases not matched to a gene. The CDR3 runs 16 residues. The CDR3: CASSRGQGFAGNTIYF. The CDR3 DNA reads TGTGCCAGCAGCCGGGGACAGGGGTTTGCAGGAAACACCATATATTTT. Looking up the rest from reference TRBV7-6 and TRBJ1-3 gives the full variable domain: GAGVSQSPRYKVTKRGQDVALRCDPISGHVSLYWYRQALGQGPEFLTYFNYEAQQDKSGLPNDRFSAERPEGSISTLTIQRTEQRDSAMYRCASSRGQGFAGNTIYFGEGSWLTVV.

This clonotype turned up a few times. The gene calls are TRBV10-3 and TRBJ2-5; D unresolved. CDR3 length: 15 residues. From germline, CDR1 is ENHRY and CDR2 SYGVKD. V was shortened by 3 bases and J by 2 bases, with 13 bases between the two germline ends. The CDR3 protein is CAISDLTSGQETQYF. CDR3 DNA: TGTGCCATCAGTGATCTTACATCCGGGCAAGAGACCCAGTACTTC.

The V gene is TRBV7-2, the J gene TRBJ2-5, with 16 positions matching TRBD2. Looked up from germline, CDR1 is SGHTA and CDR2 is FQGNSA. The CDR3 covers 19 residues. V was pared by 5 bases and J by 0 bases, with 9 bases of the junction left unmatched. The CDR3 spells CASSPTGTSGGGYQETQYF. The CDR3 DNA reads TGTGCCAGCAGCCCAACCGGGACTAGCGGGGGGGGCTACCAAGAGACCCAGTACTTC.

This clonotype was seen a few times. The rearrangement links TRBV20-1 to TRBJ1-4, with D perhaps TRBD1 (5 bases). CDR1 DFQATT and CDR2 SNEGSKA come from the germline V gene (reference sequence). Between the trimmed V and J ends, which lost 4 bases and 8 bases, there was a span of 20 bases. This CDR3 region has 15 residues. CDR3 nucleotide sequence: TGCAGTGCTACCGACCGGGAGGGGATAGAGGAAAAACTGTTTTTT. This sequence encodes CSATDREGIEEKLFF.

J is TRBJ2-3 and V is TRBV6-5, with D perhaps matching TRBD2 (5 bases). The V gene's germline CDR1 is MNHEY and CDR2 SVGAGI. The ends were cut back, 7 bases at V and 0 bases at J, with 11 bases in the middle. The CDR3 covers 14 residues. The CDR3 sequence: CASTEAWSTDTQYF. The CDR3 region has the DNA TGTGCCAGCACGGAGGCGTGGAGCACAGATACGCAGTATTTT.

This chain uses TRBV29-1 with TRBJ2-5; 7 positions agree with TRBD2. Germline assignment: CDR1 SQVTM and CDR2 ANQGSEA. This CDR3 is 12 amino acids long. The junction had 0 bases not matched to a gene; V was cut back by 4 bases and J by 1 base. CDR3 loop: CSVGGGQETQYF. The CDR3 bases are TGCAGCGTTGGCGGGGGCCAAGAGACCCAGTACTTC.

Worth noting for this clonotype: The junction departs from the called germline gene at one end, perhaps through a read error. The chain carries TRBV7-8 and TRBJ2-1; the D call may be TRBD1 or TRBD2 (6 bases each). Germline-derived CDR1 and CDR2 are SGHVS and FQNEAQ. CDR3 length: 15 amino acids. CDR3 loop: CASGLVWGANNEQFF. In DNA form, the CDR3 reads TGTGCCAGCGGCTTAGTTTGGGGGGCAAACAATGAGCAGTTCTTC.

Ten or more counts support this clonotype. The V and J genes are TRBV6-6 and TRBJ2-5, with D perhaps matching TRBD1 or TRBD2 (5 bases each). This CDR3 has 15 amino acids. Germline V gene data show CDR1 as MNHNY and CDR2 as SVGAGI (reference sequence). V lost 0 bases to trimming and J lost 1 base, with 9 bases between them. For the CDR3, the DNA is TGTGCCAGCAGTTACTCGAGGGACGCCCAAGAGACCCAGTACTTC. Its translation: CASSYSRDAQETQYF.

This clonotype was seen more than once but under ten times. The chain recombines TRBV6-1 with TRBJ2-7, with TRBD1 matching 7 bases. Trimming at V came to 9 bases and at J to 6 bases, leaving 8 bases not matched to a gene. CDR3 length: 12 amino acids. Germline assignment: CDR1 MNHNS and CDR2 SASEGT. This CDR3 reads CASTGTALEQYF. Written as DNA, the CDR3 is TGTGCCAGTACCGGGACAGCCCTCGAGCAGTACTTC.

This sequence joins TRBV18 and TRBJ2-1; no clear D. V lost 3 bases to trimming and J lost 8 bases, with 14 bases between them. This CDR3 contains 14 residues. Germline V gene lookup returns CDR1 KGHSH and CDR2 LQKENI. The CDR3 coding sequence is TGTGCCAGCTCACCCTTGGCCCTGGGCGATGAGCAGTTCTTC. As protein: CASSPLALGDEQFF.

This chain's CDR3 is CSARDTTAAQHF. The CDR3 DNA sequence: TGCAGTGCTAGAGACACGACGGCGGCCCAGCATTTT. This rearrangement joins TRBV20-1 to TRBJ1-5; no definite D call. The germline V and J ends were trimmed by 0 bases and 11 bases, with 11 bases remaining between them. The CDR3 has 12 amino acids. Germline V lookup: CDR1 DFQATT, CDR2 SNEGSKA (reference sequence).

The gene calls are TRBV7-8 and TRBJ2-7; the D gene could be TRBD1 or TRBD2 (5 bases each). This CDR3 is 15 amino acids long. Trimming took 5 bases from V and 0 from J, leaving 14 bases between them. CDR1 is SGHVS and CDR2 is FQNEAQ in the germline V gene. The CDR3 DNA sequence: TGTGCCAGCAGCCCAGGGCGCGGGCCCTCCTACGAGCAGTACTTC. Its translation: CASSPGRGPSYEQYF.

This clonotype occurred many times. The rearrangement uses TRBV18 and TRBJ2-7, with 7 bases aligning to TRBD1. Trimming took 6 bases from V and 3 from J; bases not matched to a gene: 20. This CDR3 is 18 amino acids long. Germline V gene sequence: CDR1 KGHSH, CDR2 LQKENI. CDR3 coding DNA: TGTGCCAGCTCGCGCACGGTTCCCCAGGGGACAGAGTTCTACGAGCAGTACTTC. Translated, it gives CASSRTVPQGTEFYEQYF.

The chain combines TRBV12-5 with TRBJ1-2; D not resolved. Trimming left V 5 bases short and J 10 bases short, with 17 bases between. The CDR3 totals 13 residues. Germline V gene sequence: CDR1 LGHNT, CDR2 FRNRAP. The CDR3 protein is CASGPGPDLDYTF. CDR3 coding DNA: TGTGCTAGTGGTCCCGGACCGGATTTGGACTACACCTTC. Using reference TRBV12-5 and TRBJ1-2 for the parts outside the CDR3, the full variable domain is DARVTQTPRHKVTEMGQEVTMRCQPILGHNTVFWYRQTMMQGLELLAYFRNRAPLDDSGMPKDRFSAEMPDATLATLKIQPSEPRDSAVYFCASGPGPDLDYTFGSGTRLTVV.

The chain has TRBV7-9 and TRBJ2-1; 7 bases match TRBD2. This CDR3 is built from 14 residues. From germline, CDR1 is SEHNR and CDR2 FQNEAQ (reference sequence). V dropped 1 base and J dropped 8; count of bases not matched to a gene: 5. The CDR3 sequence: CASSLVGGDDEQFF. The CDR3 coding sequence is TGTGCCAGCAGCTTAGTGGGGGGGGACGATGAGCAGTTCTTC.

This chain links TRBV20-1 with TRBJ1-2; D perhaps matches TRBD1 (5 bases). The CDR3 is 13 residues long. Trimming pared 6 bases from V and 6 bases from J, leaving 17 bases between. Germline assignment: CDR1 DFQATT and CDR2 SNEGSKA (reference sequence). The DNA for the CDR3 is TGCAGTGCCTTACACTCGACAGTTGATGGCTACACCTTC. Translation: CSALHSTVDGYTF.

Only one count was recorded for this clonotype. Germline and junction disagree at one end, which may indicate a read error. This sequence joins TRBV5-1 and TRBJ1-2, with D uncertain. The CDR3 sequence is 15 residues long. Looked up from germline, CDR1 is SGHRS and CDR2 is YFSETQ. The CDR3: CTSTPEPGGLPGYTF. The CDR3 nucleotides are TGCACCAGCACGCCGGAGCCGGGAGGCTTACCGGGCTACACCTTC.